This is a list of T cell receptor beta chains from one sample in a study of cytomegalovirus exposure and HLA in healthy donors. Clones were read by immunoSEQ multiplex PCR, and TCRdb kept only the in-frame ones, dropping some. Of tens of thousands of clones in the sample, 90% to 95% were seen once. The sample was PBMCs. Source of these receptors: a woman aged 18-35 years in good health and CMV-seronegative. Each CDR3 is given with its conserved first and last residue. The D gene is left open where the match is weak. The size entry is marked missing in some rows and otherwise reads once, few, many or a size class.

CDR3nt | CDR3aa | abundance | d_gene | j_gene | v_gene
TGTGCCAGCAGCCAAAGAGGCGGGCGGGAGGGCAGGGTAGCCAAAAACATTCAGTACTTC | CASSQRGGREGRVAKNIQYF | - | TRBD2 | TRBJ2-4 | TRBV4-2
TGTGCTAGTGGTTTGGTAGTGGGACTTCAAGATACGCAGTATTTT | CASGLVVGLQDTQYF | - | - | TRBJ2-3 | TRBV12-5
TGTGCCAGCAGCGTTGGGACTAGCGGGTCGACCTCTTCCTACAATGAGCAGTTCTTC | CASSVGTSGSTSSYNEQFF | - | TRBD2 | TRBJ2-1 | TRBV7-6
TGCGCCAGCAGCCAGGGGGGGGGCTCTGGGGCCAACGTCCTGACTTTC | CASSQGGGSGANVLTF | - | TRBD2 | TRBJ2-6 | TRBV4-3
TGCGCCAGCTCCATTGGGGGCGGGACAGATACGCAGTATTTT | CASSIGGGTDTQYF | once | - | TRBJ2-3 | TRBV5-1
TGTGCCAGCACCGACAGGGGGCTTGCTAATGAAAAACTGTTTTTT | CASTDRGLANEKLFF | once | TRBD1 | TRBJ1-4 | TRBV28
TGTGCCAGTAGTATACTAGCGGGAGGGCCACCCTACGAGCAGTACTTC | CASSILAGGPPYEQYF | - | TRBD2 | TRBJ2-7 | TRBV19
TGCGCCAGCAGCTTAGCCGGGACAGCTAGCACAGATACGCAGTATTTT | CASSLAGTASTDTQYF | - | TRBD1 | TRBJ2-3 | TRBV5-1
TGTGCCAGCACCAGCGGGAACTCCTACGAGCAGTACTTC | CASTSGNSYEQYF | - | TRBD2 | TRBJ2-7 | TRBV28
TGCACCAGCAGCCGCGACAGTGTCGGGACTGAAGCTTTCTTT | CTSSRDSVGTEAFF | - | - | TRBJ1-1 | TRBV5-1
TGTGCCAGCAGCCGAGACAGGGCGGAGACCCAGTACTTC | CASSRDRAETQYF | - | TRBD1 | TRBJ2-5 | TRBV5-4
TGTGCCAGCAGTGAAAGTCAGGGGTCCTACGAGCAGTACTTC | CASSESQGSYEQYF | - | - | TRBJ2-7 | TRBV2
TGTGCCAGCAGCCCCTCTACAGGGGCTAATTCACCCCTCCACTTT | CASSPSTGANSPLHF | - | TRBD1 | TRBJ1-6 | TRBV11-2
TGTGCCAGCAGTCCGCGGACTAGCGGGAGGGATGAGCAGTTCTTC | CASSPRTSGRDEQFF | once | TRBD2 | TRBJ2-1 | TRBV27
TGTGCCAGCAGTTACCCCCAGGGGGCCCAGCATTTT | CASSYPQGAQHF | once | TRBD1 | TRBJ1-5 | TRBV6-5
TGTGCCAGCAGTGAAGCCCGGGGACAGGGGTTTGGCTACACCTTC | CASSEARGQGFGYTF | - | TRBD1 | TRBJ1-2 | TRBV6-1
TGTGCCAGCAGCTTAGAGTCGGGCGGGACTCTGGGTGAGCAGTACTTC | CASSLESGGTLGEQYF | few | - | TRBJ2-7 | TRBV11-1
TGCAGCGTCACTAGCGGGTCGGTGTCGGAGCAGTACTTC | CSVTSGSVSEQYF | - | TRBD2 | TRBJ2-7 | TRBV29-1
TGCAGCGCCTGGACAGCTAACTATGGCTACACCTTC | CSAWTANYGYTF | once | - | TRBJ1-2 | TRBV29-1
TGTGCCAGCAGCAACCAGGCCTACGAGCAGTACTTC | CASSNQAYEQYF | - | - | TRBJ2-7 | TRBV7-9
TGTGCCAGTAGTATTCGGCGCGGCAAAGACTATGGCTACACCTTC | CASSIRRGKDYGYTF | - | - | TRBJ1-2 | TRBV19
TGTGCCAGCAGTTATTCTAGCGGGGGGGTTGGAAACAATGAGCAGTTCTTC | CASSYSSGGVGNNEQFF | - | TRBD2 | TRBJ2-1 | TRBV28
TGTTCCAGCAGCGAGAGACTCGGACAGGAGAATCAGCCCCAGCATTTT | CSSSERLGQENQPQHF | - | TRBD1 | TRBJ1-5 | TRBV7-9
TGTGCCAGTACGTACAGGACGACTCAGCCCCAGCATTTT | CASTYRTTQPQHF | - | - | TRBJ1-5 | TRBV19
TGTGCCAGCAGCCCGGCCCGGGTCGGCTACACCTTC | CASSPARVGYTF | - | - | TRBJ1-2 | TRBV7-8
TGTGCCAGTAGTAATGGCCTCAATCAGCCCCAGCATTTT | CASSNGLNQPQHF | - | - | TRBJ1-5 | TRBV19
TGTGCCAGCAGCCCTGAGGTGGGGGCAGCTAATCAGCCCCAGCATTTT | CASSPEVGAANQPQHF | - | - | TRBJ1-5 | TRBV28
TGTGCCAGCAGTGATAGTGCAGGGCATTCACCCCTCCACTTT | CASSDSAGHSPLHF | - | - | TRBJ1-6 | TRBV2
TGTTCCAGCAGCCCGCAGGGATATGAGCAGTTCTTC | CSSSPQGYEQFF | - | - | TRBJ2-1 | TRBV7-9
TGTGCCAGCAGTACAGGGTATCAGCCCCAGCATTTT | CASSTGYQPQHF | - | - | TRBJ1-5 | TRBV27
TGTGCCAGCAGCATCGACAGGGGTCTCGGGGAGCTGTTTTTT | CASSIDRGLGELFF | - | TRBD1 | TRBJ2-2 | TRBV9
TGTGCCAGCAGCTTGAACAGGGGAGGCACTGAAGCTTTCTTT | CASSLNRGGTEAFF | - | TRBD1 | TRBJ1-1 | TRBV5-4
TGCGCCAGCAGCCAAACGATCCGGGCGGGAGGGCACGAGACCCAGTACTTC | CASSQTIRAGGHETQYF | few | TRBD2 | TRBJ2-5 | TRBV4-1
TGTGCCAGCAGCCAAACCGAGACTAATGAAGCTTTCTTT | CASSQTETNEAFF | few | - | TRBJ1-1 | TRBV4-2
TGTTCCAGCGACGGGGTTGGGGAGCAGTTCTTC | CSSDGVGEQFF | - | - | TRBJ2-1 | TRBV7-9
TGTGCTAGTGCCAGACAGGGGAACACTGAAGCTTTCTTT | CASARQGNTEAFF | - | TRBD1 | TRBJ1-1 | TRBV12-5
TGTGCCAATCGGGGACAGCCTGGAAACACCATATATTTT | CANRGQPGNTIYF | - | TRBD1 | TRBJ1-3 | TRBV7-6
TGTGCCAGCAGCCTCAGGGGGACAAGCACAGATACGCAGTATTTT | CASSLRGTSTDTQYF | - | TRBD1 | TRBJ2-3 | TRBV9
TGTGCCAGCAGCGATAACTATAGCAATCAGCCCCAGCATTTT | CASSDNYSNQPQHF | - | - | TRBJ1-5 | TRBV7-9
TGTGCCAGCAGCTCGACTGTCTACAATGAGCAGTTCTTC | CASSSTVYNEQFF | - | - | TRBJ2-1 | TRBV7-9
TGTGCCAGCATCCCGGGGGGGGCCGTCAAGTATAATTCACCCCTCCACTTT | CASIPGGAVKYNSPLHF | - | - | TRBJ1-6 | TRBV28
TGTGCCAGCAAGAGCAGGGGGCTTCTGGAAACTAATGAAAAACTGTTTTTT | CASKSRGLLETNEKLFF | - | TRBD1 | TRBJ1-4 | TRBV27
TGTGCCAGCAGCTTAACCGGGGGGAGGGCCTCCTACAATGAGCAGTTCTTC | CASSLTGGRASYNEQFF | - | TRBD2 | TRBJ2-1 | TRBV7-3
TGTGCCAGCAGCCTTAGCGGCTACAATGAGCAGTTCTTC | CASSLSGYNEQFF | - | - | TRBJ2-1 | TRBV28
TGCGCCAGCAGCTCTGGTAGGGACAGCCGACTAGCGGGGCCTTTATACAATGAGCAGTTCTTC | CASSSGRDSRLAGPLYNEQFF | once | TRBD2 | TRBJ2-1 | TRBV5-1
TGTGCCAGCTCACCAGGTACGGGAGGGAACGCAGATACGCAGTATTTT | CASSPGTGGNADTQYF | - | TRBD2 | TRBJ2-3 | TRBV18
TGTGCCAGCAGCGGGAGGGGGGGACTAGCTCCCCATGAGCAGTTCTTC | CASSGRGGLAPHEQFF | - | TRBD2 | TRBJ2-1 | TRBV4-2
TGCACCTCACAGGGGGCCGGGTATGGCTACACCTTC | CTSQGAGYGYTF | - | TRBD1 | TRBJ1-2 | TRBV29-1
TGCGCCAGCAGCCAAGAGGGACAGGACGTTGGGGGGATCTACGAGCAGTACTTC | CASSQEGQDVGGIYEQYF | - | TRBD1 | TRBJ2-7 | TRBV4-1
TGTGCCAGTAGTAACTATTTAAGGACACCGGGAGACTCACCCCTCCACTTT | CASSNYLRTPGDSPLHF | - | - | TRBJ1-6 | TRBV19
TGTGCCAGCAGTGCTCTAGCGGGAGGGGCCTACGAGCAGTACTTC | CASSALAGGAYEQYF | - | TRBD2 | TRBJ2-7 | TRBV6-1
TGTGCCAGCAGTGTCACCGGAGGGGAGTACACAGATACGCAGTATTTT | CASSVTGGEYTDTQYF | - | - | TRBJ2-3 | TRBV9
TGTGCCAGCAGAGCCCGTGGGGAGATTTCTGGAAACACCATATATTTT | CASRARGEISGNTIYF | - | - | TRBJ1-3 | TRBV2
TGCGCCAGCAGCCAAGATAGTAGTATCCCCTCCTACGAGCAGTACTTC | CASSQDSSIPSYEQYF | - | - | TRBJ2-7 | TRBV4-1
TGTGCCAGCAGTCTGAGGCCGGCTAGCTTTCACAATGAGCAGTTCTTC | CASSLRPASFHNEQFF | - | - | TRBJ2-1 | TRBV27